This T cell receptor beta chain derives from a study of graft-versus-host responses after intestinal transplantation. Across the whole study: Recipients received multivisceral, liver-intestinal, or isolated intestinal transplants. Once they had received anti-thymocyte globulin induction, all recipients took tacrolimus and steroids for two to three years. Broader study findings: Recipient bone marrow held GvH clones, some seen earlier in ileum or blood.

Concerning this clone itself: No antigen is known for it. A read error may account for a junction end that differs from germline.

This CDR3 has 13 residues. Germline lookup yields CDR1 MGHRA and CDR2 YSYEKL. Clones were read by immunoSEQ multiplex PCR, and TCRdb kept only the in-frame ones, dropping some. The table lists roughly 77,000 clones, more than 80% of them singletons. This chain links TRBV4-1 with TRBJ2-7; perhaps TRBD1 as D (5 bases). Material: unstimulated CD8+ T cells sorted from spleen or lymph node cells, obtained before intestinal transplant. The clonotype was recovered from a human donor who received an intestinal transplant. The CDR3 DNA reads TGTGCCAGCAGCCCTCGACAGTACTACGAGCAGTACTTC. It yields the protein CASSPRQYYEQYF.